What follows are 23 T cell receptor beta chains derived from one specimen sequenced in a study of blood T cell repertoires in COVID-19. Repertoires were generated with immunoSEQ multiplex PCR, while TCRdb's copy carries only in-frame clones and drops some. Seen here are 68,000 or so clones, 88% observed once, and the top ten hold 2.3%. Sequencing was carried out using peripheral blood. These receptors were collected from a human donor in a cohort sampled during active COVID-19.

Only a few counts were recorded for this clone. The rearrangement joins TRBV24-1 to TRBJ1-2; maybe TRBD1 (5 bases). This CDR3 contains 13 residues. V was cut by 7 bases and J by 8 bases, with 16 bases left in between. CDR1 is KGHDR and CDR2 is SFDVKD in the germline V gene. CDR3 DNA: TGTGCCACCAGAACAAGGTGGGGCAGAGGCTACACCTTC. Translation gives CATRTRWGRGYTF.

This chain joins TRBV7-9 and TRBJ2-3; 7 bases map to TRBD2. V gave up 1 base and J gave up 0 bases; unmatched junction bases: 4. Germline CDR1 and CDR2: SEHNR and FQNEAQ (reference sequence). This CDR3 region has 16 residues. CDR3 in amino acids: CASSLGGSASTDTQYF. CDR3 sequence (DNA): TGTGCCAGCAGCTTAGGCGGGAGCGCTAGCACAGATACGCAGTATTTT.

Only one count was recorded for this clone. V and J are TRBV19 and TRBJ1-1; 9 nucleotides match TRBD1. J gave up 5 bases and V 7 bases, and 5 bases lay outside the gene matches. Germline lookup yields CDR1 LNHDA and CDR2 SQIVND (reference sequence). The CDR3 totals 13 residues. The CDR3 protein is CASNNRGLTEAFF. Here the CDR3 DNA reads TGTGCCAGTAATAACAGGGGGCTAACTGAAGCTTTCTTT. Full variable domain (rest looked up from reference TRBV19 and TRBJ1-1): DGGITQSPKYLFRKEGQNVTLSCEQNLNHDAMYWYRQDPGQGLRLIYYSQIVNDFQKGDIAEGYSVSREKKESFPLTVTSAQKNPTAFYLCASNNRGLTEAFFGQGTRLTVV.

J is TRBJ1-5 and V is TRBV25-1; perhaps TRBD1 as D (5 bases). V lost 2 bases to trimming and J lost 11 bases, with 10 bases between them. The CDR3 runs to 12 residues. From germline, CDR1 is MGHDK and CDR2 SYGVNS. The CDR3 coding sequence is TGTGCCAGCAGTGAAGAGGGGAGGGCCCAGCATTTT. Its translation: CASSEEGRAQHF.

V usage is TRBV7-2 and J usage is TRBJ2-7; D might be TRBD1 (7 bases). V was trimmed by 5 bases and J by 3 bases, leaving 14 bases between them. This CDR3 spans 14 amino acids. CDR1 and CDR2 from the germline V gene are SGHTA and FQGNSA. In DNA form, the CDR3 reads TGTGCCAGCAGCGCGGGACAGAGACACTACGAGCAGTACTTC. It encodes CASSAGQRHYEQYF.

The gene calls are TRBV5-1 and TRBJ2-1; unclear D gene. V was clipped by 0 bases and J by 9 bases, with 10 bases between them. Germline loops: CDR1 SGHRS, CDR2 YFSETQ. This CDR3 region has 13 residues. The DNA of the CDR3 is TGCGCCAGCAGCTTGGCCGTAATGAGTGAGCAGTTCTTC. This encodes CASSLAVMSEQFF.

The chain combines TRBV5-6 with TRBJ2-1, with 9 bases lining up with TRBD2. The CDR3 spans 15 residues. Germline V gene lookup returns CDR1 SGHDT and CDR2 YYEEEE. Trimming removed 1 base from V and 4 bases from J; junction bases left unmatched: 3. CDR3 DNA: TGTGCCAGCAGCTTGTGGCTAGCGGGATACAATGAGCAGTTCTTC. Its translation is CASSLWLAGYNEQFF.

V usage is TRBV4-3 and J usage is TRBJ1-2; the D gene is possibly TRBD1 (5 bases). V was trimmed by 0 bases and J by 0 bases, leaving 11 bases between them. Germline-derived CDR1 and CDR2 are LGHNA and YSLEER. This CDR3 comprises 16 residues. CDR3 protein: CASSQDGAGPNYGYTF. As DNA, the CDR3 is TGCGCCAGCAGCCAAGATGGGGCAGGCCCTAACTATGGCTACACCTTC.

The J gene is TRBJ1-6, the V gene TRBV28; 11 bases line up with TRBD1. The CDR3 length is 19 residues. Germline V lookup: CDR1 MDHEN, CDR2 SYDVKM. The junction had 21 bases not matched to a gene; V was cut back by 7 bases and J by 10 bases. The CDR3 coding sequence is TGTGCCAGCACTATTATCGGGACAGGGGGAAAAGGGGGATACTCACCCCTCCACTTT. This translates into CASTIIGTGGKGGYSPLHF.

The chain joins TRBV5-4 to TRBJ2-5; D is undetermined. The CDR3 totals 12 residues. Germline CDR1 reads SGHNT; CDR2 reads YYREEE (reference sequence). V was pared by 3 bases and J by 5 bases, with 8 bases between. The CDR3 loop is CASSSHGETQYF. Here the CDR3 DNA reads TGTGCCAGCAGCTCCCACGGGGAGACCCAGTACTTC.

The chain is built from TRBV2 and TRBJ1-3; D possibly corresponds to TRBD1 (6 bases). The CDR3 is 14 residues long. Trimming took 9 bases from V and 0 from J, leaving 12 bases between them. Germline V gene data show CDR1 as SNHLY and CDR2 as FYNNEI. In nucleotides, the CDR3 is TGTGCCAGAAGAGGGGGTTACTCTGGAAACACCATATATTTT. Translated, it gives CARRGGYSGNTIYF.

The genes are TRBV7-2 and TRBJ2-6, with D possibly TRBD1 on 5 matching bases. CDR3 size: 15 residues. CDR1 and CDR2 from the germline V gene are SGHTA and FQGNSA. Trimming shortened V by 5 bases and J by 0 bases, and 8 bases separated the two germline ends. The CDR3 bases are TGTGCCAGCAGCCCAGGGTTCTCTGGGGCCAACGTCCTGACTTTC. It encodes CASSPGFSGANVLTF.

This sequence joins TRBV6-2 or TRBV6-3 and TRBJ2-7, with 11 bases fitting TRBD2. The germline V gene has CDR1 MNHEY and CDR2 SVGEGT. CDR3 length: 14 residues. The V segment lost 2 bases and the J segment 6 bases; nucleotides outside the gene matches: 3. DNA of the CDR3: TGTGCCAGCAGTTACGGGACTAGCGGCTCCGAGCAGTACTTC. Translation: CASSYGTSGSEQYF.

The chain employs TRBV7-9 and TRBJ1-4; D gene unclear. V was pared by 5 bases and J by 8 bases, with 18 bases between. Germline assignment: CDR1 SEHNR and CDR2 FQNEAQ (reference sequence). The CDR3 consists of 15 residues. CDR3 in DNA: TGTGCCAGCAGCCCAGGAGCGGCCCTGGGCGAAAAACTGTTTTTT. Its translation: CASSPGAALGEKLFF.

The chain couples TRBV29-1 to TRBJ1-3, with D tentatively TRBD1 (5 bases). Germline V CDR1 and CDR2: SQVTM, ANQGSEA. V lost 4 bases and J lost 1, with 8 bases in between. CDR3 length: 13 residues. This CDR3 is CSVVRGSGNTIYF. The CDR3 coding sequence is TGCAGCGTTGTGCGGGGGTCTGGAAACACCATATATTTT.

This sequence joins TRBV6-2 or TRBV6-3 and TRBJ1-2, with D possibly TRBD1 on 6 matching bases. This CDR3 contains 14 residues. The germline CDR1 and CDR2 sequences are MNHEY and SVGEGT. The ends were cut back, 5 bases at V and 1 base at J, with 11 bases in the middle. The CDR3, as DNA: TGTGCCAGCAGTGGCAGGGGCCTTAACTATGGCTACACCTTC. Its protein product is CASSGRGLNYGYTF.

This rearrangement joins TRBV5-1 to TRBJ2-2; D is ambiguous. The CDR3 covers 13 residues. CDR1 and CDR2 from the germline V gene are SGHRS and YFSETQ. V was shortened by 7 bases and J by 4 bases, with 11 bases between the two germline ends. This CDR3 reads CASHLSVTGELFF. The CDR3 DNA reads as TGCGCCAGCCATTTGTCAGTCACCGGGGAGCTGTTTTTT.

The V gene is TRBV7-2, the J gene TRBJ1-4; D is possibly TRBD1 (5 bases). CDR1 SGHTA and CDR2 FQGNSA come from the germline V gene. The CDR3 extends over 13 amino acids. Trimming shortened V by 7 bases and J by 7 bases, and 13 bases separated the two germline ends. CDR3 loop: CASTPGRREKLFF. The CDR3 DNA sequence: TGTGCCAGCACCCCAGGGAGGCGTGAAAAACTGTTTTTT.

The chain uses TRBV4-1 and TRBJ2-1; D remains unclear. In germline, CDR1 is MGHRA, CDR2 YSYEKL. Trimming pared 1 base from V and 7 bases from J, leaving 8 bases between. CDR3 length: 13 amino acids. As DNA, the CDR3 is TGCGCCAGCAGCCAAGGTATCAGGAATGAGCAGTTCTTC. It translates to CASSQGIRNEQFF.

V usage is TRBV27 and J usage is TRBJ1-5; tentative D call: TRBD1 (6 bases). Germline CDR1 is MNHEY and CDR2 is SMNVEV (reference sequence). Trimming removed 6 bases from V and 0 bases from J, with 12 bases in between. This CDR3 spans 15 amino acids. Here the CDR3 reads CASRLDRFSNQPQHF. The CDR3 DNA is TGTGCCAGCAGACTTGACAGGTTTAGCAATCAGCCCCAGCATTTT.

V and J are TRBV30 and TRBJ1-4, with D unclear. The germline V and J ends were trimmed by 0 bases and 3 bases, with 8 bases remaining between them. The CDR3 length is 14 residues. CDR1 is GTSNPN and CDR2 is SVGIG in the germline V gene (reference sequence). CDR3 residues: CAWSVWSANEKLFF. The CDR3 region has the DNA TGTGCCTGGAGTGTGTGGTCGGCTAATGAAAAACTGTTTTTT.

V is TRBV27 and J is TRBJ1-5; 7 bases are a match to TRBD1. From germline, CDR1 is MNHEY and CDR2 SMNVEV (reference sequence). The CDR3 runs 16 residues. Trimming took 6 bases from V and 0 from J; bases not matched to a gene: 8. The CDR3 nucleotides are TGTGCCAGCAGACCGGGACAGTCTCTTAGCAATCAGCCCCAGCATTTT. This codes for CASRPGQSLSNQPQHF.

The V and J genes are TRBV7-2 and TRBJ1-1, with TRBD1 as a possible D gene (5 bases). Trimming cost V 5 bases and J 0 bases, with 16 bases left between them. Germline CDR1 SGHTA, CDR2 FQGNSA. This CDR3 contains 16 residues. Written as DNA, the CDR3 is TGTGCCAGCAGCCCTCCGGGAGGGGCGATGAACACTGAAGCTTTCTTT. Protein sequence: CASSPPGGAMNTEAFF.